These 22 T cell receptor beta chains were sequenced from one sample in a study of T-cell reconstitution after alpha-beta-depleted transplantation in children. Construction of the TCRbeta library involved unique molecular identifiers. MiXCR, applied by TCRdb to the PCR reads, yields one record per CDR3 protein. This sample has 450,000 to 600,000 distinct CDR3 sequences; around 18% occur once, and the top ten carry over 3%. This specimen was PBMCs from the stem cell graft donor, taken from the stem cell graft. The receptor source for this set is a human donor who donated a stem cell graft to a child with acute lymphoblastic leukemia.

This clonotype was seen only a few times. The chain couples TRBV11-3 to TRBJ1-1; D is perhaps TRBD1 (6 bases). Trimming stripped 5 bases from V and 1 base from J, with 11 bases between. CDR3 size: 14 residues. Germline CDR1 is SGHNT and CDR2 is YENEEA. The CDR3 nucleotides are TGTGCCAGCAGCCCTTGGGACAAGAACACTGAAGCTTTCTTT. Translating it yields CASSPWDKNTEAFF.

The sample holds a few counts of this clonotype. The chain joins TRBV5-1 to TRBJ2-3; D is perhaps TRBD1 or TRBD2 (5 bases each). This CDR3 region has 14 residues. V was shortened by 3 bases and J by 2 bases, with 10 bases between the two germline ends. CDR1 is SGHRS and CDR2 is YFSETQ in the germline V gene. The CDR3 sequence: CASSSAGTTDTQYF. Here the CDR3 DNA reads TGCGCCAGCAGCTCCGCCGGGACCACAGATACGCAGTATTTT.

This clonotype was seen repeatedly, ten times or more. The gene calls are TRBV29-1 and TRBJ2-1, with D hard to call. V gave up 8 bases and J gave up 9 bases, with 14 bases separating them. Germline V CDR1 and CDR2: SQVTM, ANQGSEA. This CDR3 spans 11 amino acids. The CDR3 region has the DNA TGCAGCTCGGTGGAAGTTGGTGAGCAGTTCTTC. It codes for CSSVEVGEQFF.

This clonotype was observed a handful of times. In DNA, the CDR3 is TGTGCCAGCAGTTTAGGGACTAGCGGTTGGAGGGGGCAGTTCTTC. Protein product: CASSLGTSGWRGQFF. This chain links TRBV27 with TRBJ2-1; 11 positions match TRBD2. The CDR3 runs 15 residues. V shed 2 bases, J shed 12 bases, and the junction held 9 bases outside the gene matches. CDR1 and CDR2 (germline): MNHEY, SMNVEV (reference sequence).

The CDR3 sequence is CSARAPGLAVAGELFF. CDR3 coding DNA: TGCAGTGCTAGAGCGCCGGGACTAGCCGTCGCCGGGGAGCTGTTTTTT. This chain links TRBV20-1 with TRBJ2-2, with TRBD2 matching over 9 bases. V gave up 1 base and J gave up 6 bases; unmatched junction bases: 9. The CDR3 is made up of 16 amino acids. CDR1 DFQATT and CDR2 SNEGSKA come from the germline V gene (reference sequence).

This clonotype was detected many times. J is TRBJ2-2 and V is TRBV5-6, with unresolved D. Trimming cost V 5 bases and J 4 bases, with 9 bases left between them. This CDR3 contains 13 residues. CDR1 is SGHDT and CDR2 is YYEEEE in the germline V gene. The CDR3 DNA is TGTGCCAGCAGGCACAGCAGCACCGGGGAGCTGTTTTTT. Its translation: CASRHSSTGELFF.

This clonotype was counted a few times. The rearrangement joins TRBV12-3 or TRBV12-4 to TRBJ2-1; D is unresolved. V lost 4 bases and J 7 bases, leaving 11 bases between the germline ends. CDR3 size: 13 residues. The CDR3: CASSSITMNEQFF. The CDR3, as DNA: TGTGCCAGCAGTTCCATAACAATGAATGAGCAGTTCTTC.

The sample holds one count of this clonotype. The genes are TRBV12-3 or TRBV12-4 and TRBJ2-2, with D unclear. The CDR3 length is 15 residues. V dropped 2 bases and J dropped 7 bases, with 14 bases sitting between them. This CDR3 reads CASSLSRVGHGELFF. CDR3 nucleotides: TGTGCCAGCAGTTTAAGTCGCGTGGGTCACGGGGAGCTGTTTTTT.

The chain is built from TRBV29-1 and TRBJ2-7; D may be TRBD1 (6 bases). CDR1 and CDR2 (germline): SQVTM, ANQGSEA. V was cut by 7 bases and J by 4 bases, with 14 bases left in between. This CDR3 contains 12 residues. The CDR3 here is CSAWLGAYEQYF. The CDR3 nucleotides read TGCAGCGCCTGGTTGGGGGCTTACGAGCAGTACTTC.

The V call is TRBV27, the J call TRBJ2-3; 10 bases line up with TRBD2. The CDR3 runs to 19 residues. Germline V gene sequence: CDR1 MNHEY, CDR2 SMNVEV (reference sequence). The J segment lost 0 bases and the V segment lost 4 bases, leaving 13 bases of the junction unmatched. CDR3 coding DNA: TGTGCCAGCAGTTCGTTAATTCCTAGCGGGAGTACTAGCACAGATACGCAGTATTTT. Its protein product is CASSSLIPSGSTSTDTQYF.

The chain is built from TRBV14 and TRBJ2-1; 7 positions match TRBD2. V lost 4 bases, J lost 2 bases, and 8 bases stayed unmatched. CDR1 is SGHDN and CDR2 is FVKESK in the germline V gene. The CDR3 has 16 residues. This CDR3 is CASSPYPSGTYNEQFF. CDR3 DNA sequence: TGTGCCAGCAGCCCGTACCCCAGCGGGACCTACAATGAGCAGTTCTTC.

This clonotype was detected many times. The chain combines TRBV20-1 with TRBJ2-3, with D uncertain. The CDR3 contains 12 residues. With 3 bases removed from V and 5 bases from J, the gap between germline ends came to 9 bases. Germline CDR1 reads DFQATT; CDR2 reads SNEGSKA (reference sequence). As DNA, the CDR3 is TGCAGTGCTAGCCTTGGTAGAGATACGCAGTATTTT. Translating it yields CSASLGRDTQYF.

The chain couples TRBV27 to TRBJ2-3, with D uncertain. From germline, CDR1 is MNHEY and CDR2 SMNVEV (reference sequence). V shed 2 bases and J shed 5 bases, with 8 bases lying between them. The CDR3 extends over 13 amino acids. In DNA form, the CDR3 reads TGTGCCAGCAGTTTAAACAGCCAAGATACGCAGTATTTT. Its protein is CASSLNSQDTQYF.

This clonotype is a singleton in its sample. CDR3 in DNA: TGCAGCGTTTCCGGGACAGGGAGCTCCTACAATGAGCAGTTCTTC. This sequence encodes CSVSGTGSSYNEQFF. V is TRBV29-1 and J is TRBJ2-1; 9 bases align to TRBD1. Germline CDR1 SQVTM, CDR2 ANQGSEA. This CDR3 has 15 amino acids. J lost 0 bases, V lost 5 bases, and 5 bases had no gene match.

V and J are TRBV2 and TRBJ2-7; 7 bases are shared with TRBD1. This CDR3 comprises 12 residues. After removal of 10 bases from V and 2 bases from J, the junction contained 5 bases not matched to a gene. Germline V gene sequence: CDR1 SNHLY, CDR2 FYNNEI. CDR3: CATETGTYEQYF. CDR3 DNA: TGTGCCACCGAGACAGGGACCTACGAGCAGTACTTC.

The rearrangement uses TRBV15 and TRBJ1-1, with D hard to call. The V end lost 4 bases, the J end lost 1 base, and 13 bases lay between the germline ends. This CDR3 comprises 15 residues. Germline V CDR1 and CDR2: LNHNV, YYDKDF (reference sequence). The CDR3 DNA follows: TGTGCCACCAGCATTCCCGGAGGACCGAACACTGAAGCTTTCTTT. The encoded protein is CATSIPGGPNTEAFF.

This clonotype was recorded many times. The CDR3 spells CASSEGWGTANTGELFF. In DNA, the CDR3 is TGTGCCAGCAGCGAAGGCTGGGGGACAGCGAACACCGGGGAGCTGTTTTTT. V is TRBV7-9 and J is TRBJ2-2; TRBD1 aligns across 7 bases. CDR1 is SEHNR, CDR2 FQNEAQ, per germline (reference sequence). Trimming at V came to 5 bases and at J to 0 bases, leaving 9 bases not matched to a gene. The CDR3 covers 17 residues. Based on the CDR3 plus reference TRBV7-9 and TRBJ2-2, the full variable domain is DTGVSQNPRHKITKRGQNVTFRCDPISEHNRLYWYRQTLGQGPEFLTYFQNEAQLEKSRLLSDRFSAERPKGSFSTLEIQRTEQGDSAMYLCASSEGWGTANTGELFFGEGSRLTVL.

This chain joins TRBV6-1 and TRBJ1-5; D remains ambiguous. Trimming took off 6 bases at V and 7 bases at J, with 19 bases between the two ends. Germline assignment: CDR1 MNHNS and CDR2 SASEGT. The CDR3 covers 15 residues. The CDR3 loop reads CASSPAGSLMQPQHF. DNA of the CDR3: TGTGCCAGCAGCCCCGCGGGCAGCCTAATGCAGCCCCAGCATTTT.

The CDR3 loop is CASSPGLTEVAQYF. The CDR3 nucleotides are TGCGCCAGTTCGCCGGGACTCACCGAGGTAGCCCAGTACTTC. This rearrangement joins TRBV23-1 to TRBJ2-5; D might be TRBD2 (6 bases). TRBV23-1 is marked as an open reading frame, function uncertain. Trimming stripped 9 bases from V and 9 bases from J, with 23 bases between. The length of the CDR3 is 14 residues.

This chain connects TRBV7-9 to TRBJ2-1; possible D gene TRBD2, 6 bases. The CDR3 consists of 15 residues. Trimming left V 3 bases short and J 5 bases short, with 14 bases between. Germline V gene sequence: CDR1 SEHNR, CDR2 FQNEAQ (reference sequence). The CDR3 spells CASSFTVGTDNEQFF. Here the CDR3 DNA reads TGTGCCAGCAGCTTTACCGTAGGGACTGACAATGAGCAGTTCTTC.

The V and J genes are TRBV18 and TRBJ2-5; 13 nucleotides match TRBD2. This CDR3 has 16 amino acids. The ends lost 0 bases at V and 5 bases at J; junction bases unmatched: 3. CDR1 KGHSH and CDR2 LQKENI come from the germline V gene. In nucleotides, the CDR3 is TGTGCCAGCTCACCACCGGGACTAGCGGGGTTGGAGACCCAGTACTTC. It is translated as CASSPPGLAGLETQYF. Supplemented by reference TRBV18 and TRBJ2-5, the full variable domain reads NAGVMQNPRHLVRRRGQEARLRCSPMKGHSHVYWYRQLPEEGLKFMVYLQKENIIDESGMPKERFSAEFPKEGPSILRIQQVVRGDSAAYFCASSPPGLAGLETQYFGPGTRLLVL.

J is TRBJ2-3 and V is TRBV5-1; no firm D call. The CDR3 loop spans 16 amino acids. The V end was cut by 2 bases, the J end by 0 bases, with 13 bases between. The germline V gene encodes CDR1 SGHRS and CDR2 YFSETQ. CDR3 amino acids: CASSLSVVSSTDTQYF. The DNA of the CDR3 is TGCGCCAGCAGCTTATCGGTTGTTTCTAGCACAGATACGCAGTATTTT.